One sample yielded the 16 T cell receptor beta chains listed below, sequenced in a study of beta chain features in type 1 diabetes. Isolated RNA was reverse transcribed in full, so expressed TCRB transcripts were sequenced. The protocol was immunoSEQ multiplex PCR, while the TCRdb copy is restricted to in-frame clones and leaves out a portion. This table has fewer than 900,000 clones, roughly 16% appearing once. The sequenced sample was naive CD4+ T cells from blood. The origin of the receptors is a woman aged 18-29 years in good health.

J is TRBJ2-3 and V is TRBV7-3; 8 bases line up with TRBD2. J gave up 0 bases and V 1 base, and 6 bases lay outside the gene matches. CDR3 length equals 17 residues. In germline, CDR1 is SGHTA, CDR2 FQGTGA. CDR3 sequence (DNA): TGTGCCAGCAGCTTAAAAGGGACTAGTACTAGCACAGATACGCAGTATTTT. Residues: CASSLKGTSTSTDTQYF. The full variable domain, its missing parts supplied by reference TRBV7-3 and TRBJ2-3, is GAGVSQTPSNKVTEKGKYVELRCDPISGHTALYWYRQSLGQGPEFLIYFQGTGAADDSGLPNDRFFAVRPEGSVSTLKIQRTERGDSAVYLCASSLKGTSTSTDTQYFGPGTRLTVL.

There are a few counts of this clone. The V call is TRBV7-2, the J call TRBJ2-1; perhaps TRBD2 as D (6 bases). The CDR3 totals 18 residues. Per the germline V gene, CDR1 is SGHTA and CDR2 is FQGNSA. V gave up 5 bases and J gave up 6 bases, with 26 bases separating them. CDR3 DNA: TGTGCCAGCAGCATTAGGCGGAGAGGAGGGTCGGGGCGCAATGAGCAGTTCTTC. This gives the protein CASSIRRRGGSGRNEQFF.

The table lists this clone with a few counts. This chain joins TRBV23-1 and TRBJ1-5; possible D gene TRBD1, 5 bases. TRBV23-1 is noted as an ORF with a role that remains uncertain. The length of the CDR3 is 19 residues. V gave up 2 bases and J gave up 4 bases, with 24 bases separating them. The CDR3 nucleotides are TGCGCCAGCAGTCAAACTAAGAAGATGGTGAGGGGCTGTAATCAGCCCCAGCATTTT. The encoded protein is CASSQTKKMVRGCNQPQHF.

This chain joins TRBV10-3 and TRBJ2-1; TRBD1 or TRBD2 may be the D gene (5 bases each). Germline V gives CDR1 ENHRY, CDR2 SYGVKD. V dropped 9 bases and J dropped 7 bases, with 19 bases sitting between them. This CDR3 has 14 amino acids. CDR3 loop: CAMGNPGTANEQFF. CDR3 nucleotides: TGTGCCATGGGGAACCCCGGGACGGCAAATGAGCAGTTCTTC.

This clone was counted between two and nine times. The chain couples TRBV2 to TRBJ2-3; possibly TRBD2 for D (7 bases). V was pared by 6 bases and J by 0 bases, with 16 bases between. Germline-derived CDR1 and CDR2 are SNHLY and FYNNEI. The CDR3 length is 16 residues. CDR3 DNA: TGTGCCAGCAGACTCAGAGGGGGGGTGAGCACAGATACGCAGTATTTT. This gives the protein CASRLRGGVSTDTQYF.

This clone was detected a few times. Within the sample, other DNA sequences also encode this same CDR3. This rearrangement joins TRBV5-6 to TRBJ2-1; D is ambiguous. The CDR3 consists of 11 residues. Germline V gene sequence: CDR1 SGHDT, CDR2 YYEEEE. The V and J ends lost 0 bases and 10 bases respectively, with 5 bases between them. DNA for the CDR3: TGTGCCAGCAGCTTGGGACCCGAGCAGTTCTTC. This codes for CASSLGPEQFF. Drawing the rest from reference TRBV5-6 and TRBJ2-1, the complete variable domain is DAGVTQSPTHLIKTRGQQVTLRCSPKSGHDTVSWYQQALGQGPQFIFQYYEEEERQRGNFPDRFSGHQFPNYSSELNVNALLLGDSALYLCASSLGPEQFFGPGTRLTVL.

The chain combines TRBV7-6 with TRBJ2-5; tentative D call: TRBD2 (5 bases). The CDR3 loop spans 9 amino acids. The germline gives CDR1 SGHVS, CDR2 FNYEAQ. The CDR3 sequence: CCVRGTQYF. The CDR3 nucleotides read TGTTGCGTCCGGGGGACCCAGTACTTC.

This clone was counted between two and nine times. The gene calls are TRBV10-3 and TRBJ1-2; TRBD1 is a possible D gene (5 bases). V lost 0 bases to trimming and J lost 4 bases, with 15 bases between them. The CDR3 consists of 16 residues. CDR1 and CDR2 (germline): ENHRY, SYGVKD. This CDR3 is CAISESGGAPAYGYTF. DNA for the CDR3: TGTGCCATCAGTGAGTCAGGAGGGGCGCCGGCCTATGGCTACACCTTC.

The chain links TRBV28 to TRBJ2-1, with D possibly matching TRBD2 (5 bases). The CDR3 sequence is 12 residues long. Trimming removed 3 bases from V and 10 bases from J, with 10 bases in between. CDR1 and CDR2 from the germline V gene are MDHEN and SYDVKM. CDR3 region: CASSFGVGEQFF. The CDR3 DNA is TGTGCCAGCAGTTTCGGGGTAGGGGAGCAGTTCTTC.

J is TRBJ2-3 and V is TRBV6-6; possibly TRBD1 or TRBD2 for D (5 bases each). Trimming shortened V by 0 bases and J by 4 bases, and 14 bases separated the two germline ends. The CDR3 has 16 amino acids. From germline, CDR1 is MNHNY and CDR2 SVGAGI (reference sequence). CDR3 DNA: TGTGCCAGCAGTTACTCGAGAGGGGTCAACGCAGATACGCAGTATTTT. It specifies CASSYSRGVNADTQYF.

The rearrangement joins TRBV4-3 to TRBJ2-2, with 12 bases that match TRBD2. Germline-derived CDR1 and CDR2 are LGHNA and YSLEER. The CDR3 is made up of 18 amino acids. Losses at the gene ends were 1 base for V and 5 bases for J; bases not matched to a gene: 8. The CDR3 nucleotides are TGCGCCAGCAGCCAAGCTGCTAGCGGGAGGGTTACGACCGGGGAGCTGTTTTTT. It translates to CASSQAASGRVTTGELFF.

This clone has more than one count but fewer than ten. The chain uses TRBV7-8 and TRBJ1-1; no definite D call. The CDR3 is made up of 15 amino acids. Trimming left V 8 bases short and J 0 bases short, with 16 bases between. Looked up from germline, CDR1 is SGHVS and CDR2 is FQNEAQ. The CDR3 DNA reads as TGTGCCAGCTCAGGACTTTCAGCGATGAACACTGAAGCTTTCTTT. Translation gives CASSGLSAMNTEAFF. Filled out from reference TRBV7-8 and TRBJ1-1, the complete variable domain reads GAGVSQSPRYKVAKRGQDVALRCDPISGHVSLFWYQQALGQGPEFLTYFQNEAQLDKSGLPSDRFFAERPEGSVSTLKIQRTQQEDSAVYLCASSGLSAMNTEAFFGQGTRLTVV.

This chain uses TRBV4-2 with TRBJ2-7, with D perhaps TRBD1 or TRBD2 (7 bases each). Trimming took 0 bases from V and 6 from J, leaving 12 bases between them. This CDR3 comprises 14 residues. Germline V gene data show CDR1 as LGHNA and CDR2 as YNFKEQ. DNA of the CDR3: TGTGCCAGCAGCCAAGAGAGCGGGACAGTCGAGCAGTACTTC. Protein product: CASSQESGTVEQYF.

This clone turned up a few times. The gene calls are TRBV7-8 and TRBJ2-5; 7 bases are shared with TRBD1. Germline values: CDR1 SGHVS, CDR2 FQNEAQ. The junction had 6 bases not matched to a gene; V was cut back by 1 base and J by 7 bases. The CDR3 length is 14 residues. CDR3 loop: CASSLEGAQRTQYF. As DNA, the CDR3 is TGTGCCAGCAGCTTAGAGGGGGCCCAACGGACCCAGTACTTC.

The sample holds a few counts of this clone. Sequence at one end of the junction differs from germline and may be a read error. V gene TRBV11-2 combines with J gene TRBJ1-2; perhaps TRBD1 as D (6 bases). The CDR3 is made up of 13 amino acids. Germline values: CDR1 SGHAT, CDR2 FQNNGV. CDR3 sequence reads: CASSFSGDYGYTF. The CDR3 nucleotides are TGTGCCAGCAGCTTTTCAGGGGACTACGGCTACACCTTC.

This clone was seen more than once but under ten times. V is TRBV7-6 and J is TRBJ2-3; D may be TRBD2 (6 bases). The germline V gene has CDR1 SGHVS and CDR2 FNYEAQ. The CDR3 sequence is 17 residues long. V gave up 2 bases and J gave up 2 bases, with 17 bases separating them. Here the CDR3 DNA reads TGTGCCAGCAGCTTACGAGTCCGGGCGGGGTCCACAGATACGCAGTATTTT. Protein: CASSLRVRAGSTDTQYF.